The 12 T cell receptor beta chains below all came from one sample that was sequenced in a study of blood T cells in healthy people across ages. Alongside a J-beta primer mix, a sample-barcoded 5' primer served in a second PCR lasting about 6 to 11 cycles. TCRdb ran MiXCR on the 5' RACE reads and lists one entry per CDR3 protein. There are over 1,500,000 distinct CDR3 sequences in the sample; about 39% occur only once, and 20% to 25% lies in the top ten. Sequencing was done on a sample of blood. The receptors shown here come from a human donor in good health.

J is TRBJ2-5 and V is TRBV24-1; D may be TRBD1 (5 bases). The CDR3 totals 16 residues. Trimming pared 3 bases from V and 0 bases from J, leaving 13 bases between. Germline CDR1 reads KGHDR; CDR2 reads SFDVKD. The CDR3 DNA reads TGTGCCACCAGTGATAGGGGCAGTGCCTACCAAGAGACCCAGTACTTC. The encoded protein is CATSDRGSAYQETQYF.

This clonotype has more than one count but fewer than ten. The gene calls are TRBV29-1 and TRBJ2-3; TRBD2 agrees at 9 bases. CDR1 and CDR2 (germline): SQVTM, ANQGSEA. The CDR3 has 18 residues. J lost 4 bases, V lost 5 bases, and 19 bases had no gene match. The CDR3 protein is CSVTWVASGDILADTQYF. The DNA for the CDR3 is TGCAGCGTTACCTGGGTGGCTAGCGGGGATATTCTAGCAGATACGCAGTATTTT.

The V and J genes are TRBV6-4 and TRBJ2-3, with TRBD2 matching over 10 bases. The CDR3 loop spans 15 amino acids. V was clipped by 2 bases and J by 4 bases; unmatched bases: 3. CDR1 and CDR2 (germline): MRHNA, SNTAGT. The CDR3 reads CASSDSGGAADTQYF. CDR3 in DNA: TGTGCCAGCAGTGACAGCGGGGGGGCGGCAGATACGCAGTATTTT.

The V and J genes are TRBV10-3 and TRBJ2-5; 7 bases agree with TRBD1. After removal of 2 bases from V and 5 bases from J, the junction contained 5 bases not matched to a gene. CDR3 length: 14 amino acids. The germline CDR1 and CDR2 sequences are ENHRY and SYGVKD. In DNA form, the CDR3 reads TGTGCCATCAGTGAGCAGACAGGGCGGGAGACCCAGTACTTC. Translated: CAISEQTGRETQYF.

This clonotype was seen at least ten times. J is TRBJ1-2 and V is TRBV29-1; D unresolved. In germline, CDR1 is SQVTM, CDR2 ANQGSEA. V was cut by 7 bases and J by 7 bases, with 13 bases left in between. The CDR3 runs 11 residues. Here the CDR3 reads CSASEGSGYTF. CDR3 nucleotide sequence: TGCAGCGCTTCGGAAGGCTCTGGCTACACCTTC.

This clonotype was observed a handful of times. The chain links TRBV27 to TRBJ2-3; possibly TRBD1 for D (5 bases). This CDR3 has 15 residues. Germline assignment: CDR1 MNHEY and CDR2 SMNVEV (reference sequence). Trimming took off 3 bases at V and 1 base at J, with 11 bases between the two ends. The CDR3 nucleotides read TGTGCCAGCAGTTTCAGGGTCTCTGGCACAGATACGCAGTATTTT. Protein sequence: CASSFRVSGTDTQYF.

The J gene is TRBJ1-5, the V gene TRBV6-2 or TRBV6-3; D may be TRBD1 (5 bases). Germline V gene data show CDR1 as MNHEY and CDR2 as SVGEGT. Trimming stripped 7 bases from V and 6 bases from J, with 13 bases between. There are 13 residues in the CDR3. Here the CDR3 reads CASTDKTVQPQHF. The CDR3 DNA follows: TGTGCCAGCACCGACAAGACAGTTCAGCCCCAGCATTTT.

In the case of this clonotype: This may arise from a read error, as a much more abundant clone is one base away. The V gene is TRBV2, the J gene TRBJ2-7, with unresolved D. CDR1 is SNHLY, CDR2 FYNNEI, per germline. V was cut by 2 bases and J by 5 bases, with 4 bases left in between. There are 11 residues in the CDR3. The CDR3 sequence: CASSENHEQYF. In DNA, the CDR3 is TGTGCCAGCAGTGAAAACCACGAGCAGTACTTC.

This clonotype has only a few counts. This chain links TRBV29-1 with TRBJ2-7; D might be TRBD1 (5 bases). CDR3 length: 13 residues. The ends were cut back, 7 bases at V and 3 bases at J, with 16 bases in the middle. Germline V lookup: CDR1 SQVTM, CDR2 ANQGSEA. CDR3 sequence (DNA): TGCAGCGCCGCCGACGGACAAGGCTACGAGCAGTACTTC. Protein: CSAADGQGYEQYF.

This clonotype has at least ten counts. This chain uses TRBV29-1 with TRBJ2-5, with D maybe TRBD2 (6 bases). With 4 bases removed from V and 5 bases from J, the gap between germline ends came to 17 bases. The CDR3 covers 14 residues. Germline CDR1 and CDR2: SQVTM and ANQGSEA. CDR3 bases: TGCAGCGTTGGGGGGGATACAGGACCGGAGACCCAGTACTTC. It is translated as CSVGGDTGPETQYF.

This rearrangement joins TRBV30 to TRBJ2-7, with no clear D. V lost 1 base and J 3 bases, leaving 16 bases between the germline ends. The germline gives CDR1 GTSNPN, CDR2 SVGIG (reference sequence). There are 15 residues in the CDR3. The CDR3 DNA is TGTGCCTGGAGTGCGCCCCCCCGAGGTTTCTACGAGCAGTACTTC. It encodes CAWSAPPRGFYEQYF.

The CDR3 DNA reads TGCAGTGGAAGGCGGACAGATACGCAGTATTTT. As protein: CSGRRTDTQYF. The chain couples TRBV20-1 to TRBJ2-3, with D unresolved. The CDR3 has 11 amino acids. Germline V lookup: CDR1 DFQATT, CDR2 SNEGSKA (reference sequence). Trimming removed 7 bases at V and 3 bases at J, with 8 bases between.